What follows describes a single T cell receptor (beta chain). The data stem from a study of blood T cell repertoires in COVID-19. How the authors handled the data: Estimation of nucleated cell counts relied on the amplification of reference gene primers. The table came from immunoSEQ multiplex PCR; TCRdb's copy has only in-frame clones and leaves some out. The V and J calls and clone size were taken over from that table, and D and trimming were inferred from the DNA. The sample shows roughly 260,000 clones, 65% to 85% of them seen only once. The CDR3 is made up of 17 amino acids. Trimming at V came to 0 bases and at J to 0 bases, leaving 5 bases not matched to a gene. Germline CDR1 KGHSH, CDR2 LQKENI.

V is TRBV18 and J is TRBJ1-2; 9 bases align to TRBD1. Sequenced sample: peripheral blood. The receptor comes from a woman in her thirties or forties with active or convalescent COVID-19. The CDR3 sequence is CASSPPGQGPSNYGYTF. The CDR3 DNA is TGTGCCAGCTCACCACCGGGACAGGGTCCCTCTAACTATGGCTACACCTTC. The entire variable domain, with the rest obtained from reference TRBV18 and TRBJ1-2, is as follows: NAGVMQNPRHLVRRRGQEARLRCSPMKGHSHVYWYRQLPEEGLKFMVYLQKENIIDESGMPKERFSAEFPKEGPSILRIQQVVRGDSAAYFCASSPPGQGPSNYGYTFGSGTRLTVV.